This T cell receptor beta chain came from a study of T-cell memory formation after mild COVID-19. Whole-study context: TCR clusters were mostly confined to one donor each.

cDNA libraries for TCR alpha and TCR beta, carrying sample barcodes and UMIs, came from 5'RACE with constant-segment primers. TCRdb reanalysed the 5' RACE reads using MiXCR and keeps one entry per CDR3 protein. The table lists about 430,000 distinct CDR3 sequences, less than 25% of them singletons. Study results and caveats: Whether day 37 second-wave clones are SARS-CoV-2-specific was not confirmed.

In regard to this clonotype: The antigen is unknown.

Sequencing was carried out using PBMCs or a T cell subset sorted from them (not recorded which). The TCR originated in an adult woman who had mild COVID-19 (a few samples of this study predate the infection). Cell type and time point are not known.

The CDR3 DNA follows: TGCGCCAGCAGCCAAGACTTGGGCAGGGGGCAGGGCTACACCTTC. It encodes CASSQDLGRGQGYTF. This chain connects TRBV4-1 to TRBJ1-2, with 8 bases lining up with TRBD1. CDR3 length equals 15 residues. With V trimmed by 0 bases and J by 8 bases, 8 bases remained unmatched. The germline V gene encodes CDR1 MGHRA and CDR2 YSYEKL.